This T cell receptor (beta chain) was identified in a study of graft-versus-host responses after intestinal transplantation. On the study more broadly: Every recipient underwent anti-thymocyte globulin induction, then tacrolimus and steroids for three to four years.

Profiled with immunoSEQ multiplex PCR; TCRdb holds only in-frame clones, not every one. The data hold about 9,600 clones, with about 86% observed a single time. Graft tissue was processed to release intraepithelial and lamina propria lymphocytes. A word on this clone: No antigen is known for it.

Germline-derived CDR1 and CDR2 are MNHEY and SMNVEV (reference sequence). V gave up 2 bases and J gave up 1 base; unmatched junction bases: 3. The CDR3 extends over 15 amino acids. General study findings and limits: The study found high graft-versus-host to host-versus-graft clonal ratios in allografts of patients with graft-donor T cell macrochimerism.

Sequencing used ileum tissue, obtained about 700 days after intestinal transplantation. The V gene is TRBV27, the J gene TRBJ2-5; 8 nucleotides align to TRBD2. The sequence derives from a human patient who received an intestinal transplant, so some T cells may come from the graft donor. In nucleotides, the CDR3 is TGTGCCAGCAGTTTACTCGGGAGGGGCCAAGAGACCCAGTACTTC. Amino acid sequence: CASSLLGRGQETQYF.